The rows below give T cell receptor beta chains drawn from one sample of a study of Ad26.COV2.S vaccination and SARS-CoV-2 variants. TCRdb keeps only in-frame clones here, not all; method: immunoSEQ multiplex PCR. Here the sample spans roughly 400,000 clones, about 90% being singletons. Sequences were derived from peripheral blood, sampled in a trial of Ad26.COV2.S vaccine versus placebo. The origin of the receptors is a person between 18 and 65 years old who received the Ad26.COV2.S COVID-19 vaccine or a placebo. CDR3s include the opening cysteine and the closing phenylalanine or tryptophan. Each record gives: V gene, clone size, D gene, J gene, CDR3 protein, CDR3 DNA. A D gene is named only where the DNA matches it firmly. A row's size may be missing; if present it is once, few, many or a size class.

>TRBV9|once|NA|TRBJ2-7
CASSSQGGSPFYEQYF
TGTGCCAGCAGCTCTCAAGGGGGGTCACCGTTCTACGAGCAGTACTTC
>TRBV6-1|few|NA|TRBJ1-5
CASSGKTAKQRNQPQHF
TGTGCCAGCAGTGGCAAAACAGCTAAGCAACGCAATCAGCCCCAGCATTTT
>TRBV13|once|NA|TRBJ2-4
CASSLEWQGSGSQVYF
TGTGCCAGCAGCTTAGAGTGGCAGGGGTCGGGCTCTCAGGTATACTTC
>TRBV11-2|NA|TRBD1|TRBJ2-7
CASSTGTGEQYF
TGTGCCAGCAGCACCGGGACAGGGGAGCAGTACTTC
>TRBV5-6|NA|TRBD1|TRBJ1-6
CASSRQGSYNSPLHF
TGTGCCAGCAGTAGACAGGGTTCCTATAATTCACCCCTCCACTTT
>TRBV7-9|NA|TRBD1|TRBJ1-1
CASSPRTGRGDTEAFF
TGTGCCAGCAGCCCAAGGACAGGTCGGGGGGACACTGAAGCTTTCTTT
>TRBV7-8|NA|TRBD1|TRBJ1-5
CASSFGQGGNQPQHF
TGTGCCAGCAGCTTCGGACAGGGTGGGAATCAGCCCCAGCATTTT
>TRBV27|NA|NA|TRBJ1-2
CASSLIGGPVNYGYTF
TGTGCCAGCAGTTTAATTGGGGGACCCGTTAACTATGGCTACACCTTC
>TRBV18|NA|TRBD1|TRBJ1-4
CASSPGTGNEKLFF
TGTGCCAGCTCACCGGGGACAGGGAATGAAAAACTGTTTTTT
>TRBV5-4|NA|NA|TRBJ1-2
CASSVLGSNYGYTF
TGTGCCAGCAGCGTGTTGGGTTCTAACTATGGCTACACCTTC
>TRBV9|NA|TRBD1|TRBJ2-7
CASSVGQGPYEQYF
TGTGCCAGCAGCGTGGGACAGGGACCCTACGAGCAGTACTTC
>TRBV24-1|once|TRBD1|TRBJ1-2
CATSDSDRVGGYTF
TGTGCCACCAGTGACTCAGACAGGGTTGGCGGCTACACCTTC
>TRBV3-1/TRBV3-2|NA|TRBD2|TRBJ2-3
CASSHLPGGGADTQYF
TGTGCCAGCAGCCACCTACCGGGCGGGGGGGCGGATACGCAGTATTTT
>TRBV4-2|few|TRBD1|TRBJ1-6
CASTKTGGALGNSPLHF
TGTGCCAGCACGAAGACAGGGGGCGCATTGGGGAATTCACCCCTCCACTTT
>TRBV19|NA|NA|TRBJ1-1
CASTLTGGGYVNTEAFF
TGTGCCAGTACCCTGACAGGAGGGGGGTACGTGAACACTGAAGCTTTCTTT
>TRBV24-1|NA|NA|TRBJ1-4
CATVGRVDEKLFF
TGTGCCACCGTAGGCAGGGTTGATGAAAAACTGTTTTTT
>TRBV27|NA|NA|TRBJ2-1
CASSPESSSYNEQFF
TGTGCCAGCAGTCCAGAATCCAGCTCCTACAATGAGCAGTTCTTC
>TRBV5-5|NA|NA|TRBJ1-2
CASSYAPLAGQLYGYTF
TGTGCCAGCAGCTACGCCCCTCTCGCGGGACAACTCTATGGCTACACCTTC
>TRBV18|NA|NA|TRBJ1-5
CASSPLGEIIQPQHF
TGTGCCAGCTCACCACTGGGGGAAATTATTCAGCCCCAGCATTTT
>TRBV4-3|NA|TRBD1|TRBJ1-6
CASSQDEQGGSPLHF
TGCGCCAGCAGCCAAGATGAACAGGGGGGCTCACCCCTCCACTTT
>TRBV6-6|NA|TRBD2|TRBJ2-1
CASSYSKLAPYNEQFF
TGTGCCAGCAGTTACTCGAAACTAGCGCCCTACAATGAGCAGTTCTTC
>TRBV27|NA|NA|TRBJ2-3
CASSPRLVSTDTQYF
TGTGCCAGCAGTCCCAGGTTGGTTAGCACAGATACGCAGTATTTT